This TCR beta chain is from a study of blood T cell repertoires in COVID-19. The CDR3 extends over 16 amino acids. Trimming took off 1 base at V and 3 bases at J, with 15 bases between the two ends. CDR1 and CDR2 (germline): LNHNV, YYDKDF (reference sequence). Original processing methods: Estimation of nucleated cell counts was performed using reference gene primer amplification. Libraries were prepared by immunoSEQ multiplex PCR; TCRdb keeps only in-frame clonotypes and omits some of them. The V and J calls and clone size are taken from that table; D and trimming were inferred from the DNA. The data contain about 250,000 clones, more than 65% of them singletons.

This rearrangement joins TRBV15 to TRBJ1-2, with D hard to call. The clonotype comes from a man aged 45-65 years with active or convalescent COVID-19. The sample taken for sequencing was peripheral blood. The CDR3 sequence is CATSRGLGFGDYGYTF. The DNA for the CDR3 is TGTGCCACCAGCAGAGGCCTCGGGTTTGGTGACTATGGCTACACCTTC.